This T cell receptor (beta chain) stems from a study of monozygotic twins with inflammatory bowel disease. Notes on the study in general: There was no way to distinguish the different T cell subtypes. The study found lower TCRbeta diversity (inverse Simpson) in IBD patients than in healthy co-twins. Researchers reported no repertoire similarity difference between concordant and discordant twins, possibly from limited power.

Points on this clonotype: Its antigen remains unidentified.

From its re-call of the 5' RACE reads, TCRdb lists each CDR3 protein once, without DNA. This sample's clone table lists more than 120,000 distinct CDR3 sequences. The template was total RNA from whole blood, with no T cell sorting. This CDR3 is 15 amino acids long. Germline-derived CDR1 and CDR2 are SGHTA and FQGNSA. Material for sequencing was blood. This TCR was recovered from a human donor with ulcerative colitis or Crohn's disease, or a healthy co-twin of an affected twin (not recorded which). This chain joins TRBV7-2 and TRBJ2-5; the D gene TCRdb calls, TRBD1, cannot be checked with no DNA. CDR3 protein: CASSLFPGPGETQYF.